Listed below are T cell receptor beta chains from one sample, sequenced in a study of blood T cell repertoires in COVID-19. Profiled with immunoSEQ multiplex PCR; TCRdb holds only in-frame clones, not every one. This table holds 99,000 or so clones, 85% to 90% found once. The sequencing sample was made of peripheral blood. The receptors originated from a man between 45 and 60 years old with acute or convalescent COVID-19. Both conserved end residues are part of each CDR3.

TRBJ2-2 | TRBV7-9 | CANSGSANTGELFF
TRBJ1-3 | TRBV3-1/TRBV3-2 | CASSHQGVSGNTIYF
TRBJ1-1 | TRBV6-2/TRBV6-3 | CASSYYSRNTEAFF
TRBJ2-3 | TRBV3-1/TRBV3-2 | CASSHTPGTDTQYF
TRBJ1-5 | TRBV25-1 | CASSEYGTGWNQPQHF
TRBJ2-1 | TRBV25-1 | CASSERPGRNEQFF
TRBJ1-2 | TRBV28 | CASSFRLGGYGYTF
TRBJ2-5 | TRBV5-4 | CASSLTGEETQYF
TRBJ2-3 | TRBV19 | CASSVTATDTQYF
TRBJ2-3 | TRBV24-1 | CATSFLGTQYF
TRBJ1-5 | TRBV7-2 | CASSLEGQAVQPQHF
TRBJ2-5 | TRBV28 | CASSAEPDFWETQYF
TRBJ2-3 | TRBV6-5 | CASRGPGTDTQYF
TRBJ2-2 | TRBV19 | CASTSYGTGAAGELFF
TRBJ1-6 | TRBV2 | CASTGGYNSPLHF
TRBJ1-2 | TRBV5-1 | CASSLATGFTYGYTF
TRBJ2-7 | TRBV27 | CASSLGGHYEQYF
TRBJ1-2 | TRBV6-1 | CASSEGYRRGYYGYTF
TRBJ1-3 | TRBV9 | CASSPTALSGNTIYF
TRBJ1-1 | TRBV6-1 | CASSEQEADTEAFF
TRBJ2-1 | TRBV3-1/TRBV3-2 | CASRPSASGRNNEQFF
TRBJ2-1 | TRBV19 | CASRSISGLAALTAYNEQFF
TRBJ2-1 | TRBV10-2 | CASCDRGRSNEQFF
TRBJ2-7 | TRBV24-1 | CATSDLAAGGPKYEQYF
TRBJ1-1 | TRBV3-1/TRBV3-2 | CASSQDRVIGREGTEAFF
TRBJ2-2 | TRBV28 | CASSTPLAGGQTGELFF
TRBJ2-7 | TRBV30 | CAWSGTGGTHEQYF
TRBJ2-7 | TRBV5-1 | CASSRGQGVYEQYF
TRBJ1-1 | TRBV10-3 | CAISKSGGTEAFF
TRBJ1-5 | TRBV2 | CASKGVIYQPQHF
TRBJ1-1 | TRBV6-5 | CASRLSTGGTEAFF
TRBJ2-5 | TRBV19 | CASSILAGGHATQYF
TRBJ2-3 | TRBV30 | CAWSTGSDTQYF
TRBJ2-7 | TRBV6-5 | CASSYVGRGSYEQYF
TRBJ2-1 | TRBV6-1 | CASSEFVAGGPGNEQFF
TRBJ1-1 | TRBV25-1 | CASSDRGNTEAFF
TRBJ2-7 | TRBV11-2 | CASSLVPVWDRGSYEQYF
TRBJ2-5 | TRBV4-1 | CASSLEGGSGSLRTETQYF
TRBJ2-1 | TRBV29-1 | CSVVGTSGSNEQFF
TRBJ2-4 | TRBV24-1 | CATSTSGAKNIQYF
TRBJ2-5 | TRBV6-2/TRBV6-3 | CASSSSQFRETQYF
TRBJ1-5 | TRBV5-4 | CASSTGTGDQPQHF
TRBJ1-1 | TRBV5-1 | CASSRTGSATEAFF
TRBJ2-1 | TRBV6-2/TRBV6-3 | CASSTGGSSYNEQFF
TRBJ2-3 | TRBV2 | CASKGGVTSTDTQYF
TRBJ1-3 | TRBV11-2 | CASRILGGNTIYF
TRBJ2-7 | TRBV7-9 | CASSLSTGGVEQYF
TRBJ1-5 | TRBV18 | CASSPGGRNNQPQHF
TRBJ2-6 | TRBV7-2 | CASSPRIASGPSGANVLTF
TRBJ2-7 | TRBV21-1 | CASRGDRASSYEQYF
TRBJ2-1 | TRBV14 | CASSQPGLVTYNEQFF